This is a list of T cell receptor beta chains from one sample in a study of identical twins. TCRdb itself ran the 5' RACE reads through MiXCR, one entry per CDR3 protein. The sample has roughly 710,000 distinct CDR3 sequences; approximately 6% are singletons. The specimen sequenced was naive T cells sorted from blood. The receptors shown here come from a man between 18 and 29 years old in good health. Each CDR3 is given with its conserved first and last residue. The D gene is left open where the match is weak. Clone size is not always given. Where it is, it says once, few, many or a class for expanded clones.

size	D	V	J	CDR3	DNA
-	-	TRBV28	TRBJ1-6	CASSHPGRNSPLHF	TGTGCCAGCAGCCATCCGGGGCGCAATTCACCCCTCCACTTT
-	-	TRBV11-2	TRBJ2-3	CASSLAIKDTQYF	TGTGCCAGCAGCTTAGCGATTAAGGATACGCAGTATTTT
many	-	TRBV5-1	TRBJ2-1	CASSLVGGSYNEQFF	TGTGCCAGCAGCTTGGTAGGGGGCTCCTACAATGAGCAGTTCTTC
many	-	TRBV12-3/TRBV12-4	TRBJ2-3	CASSLWSDTQYF	TGTGCCAGCAGTTTGTGGTCGGATACGCAGTATTTT
many	TRBD2	TRBV5-1	TRBJ2-1	CASSLEASGNPNEQFF	TGCGCCAGCAGCTTGGAGGCTAGCGGGAATCCCAATGAGCAGTTCTTC
few	-	TRBV18	TRBJ2-7	CASSNKGQGGPYEQYF	TGTGCCAGCTCAAATAAAGGACAGGGAGGGCCCTACGAGCAGTACTTC
many	-	TRBV10-3	TRBJ2-7	CAIRGHEISYEQYF	TGTGCCATCAGGGGTCACGAGATTAGCTACGAGCAGTACTTC
-	TRBD2	TRBV5-1	TRBJ2-5	CASSLESAGEETQYF	TGCGCCAGCAGCTTGGAATCGGCGGGGGAAGAGACCCAGTACTTC
many	-	TRBV7-2	TRBJ1-4	CASSHTGPFNEKLFF	TGTGCCAGCAGCCATACAGGTCCCTTTAATGAAAAACTGTTTTTT
many	TRBD2	TRBV12-3/TRBV12-4	TRBJ2-1	CASSSPGLEDEQFF	TGTGCCAGCAGTTCCCCGGGACTAGAGGATGAGCAGTTCTTC
many	-	TRBV6-1	TRBJ2-1	CASSTLTGYNNEQFF	TGTGCCAGCAGCACACTCACGGGATACAACAATGAGCAGTTCTTC
many	-	TRBV20-1	TRBJ2-1	CSAMRPILYNEQFF	TGCAGTGCTATGCGTCCTATCCTATACAATGAGCAGTTCTTC
few	TRBD2	TRBV24-1	TRBJ2-1	CATSGVAGGHNEQFF	TGTGCCACCAGTGGGGTAGCGGGAGGGCACAATGAGCAGTTCTTC
many	-	TRBV5-1	TRBJ1-2	CASSLVGTDYGYTF	TGCGCCAGCAGCTTGGTGGGGACGGATTATGGCTACACCTTC
-	-	TRBV7-9	TRBJ2-1	CASSVIRDRNYNEQFF	TGTGCCAGCAGCGTGATCCGGGACCGAAACTACAATGAGCAGTTCTTC
few	-	TRBV28	TRBJ2-7	CASSFSVSYEQYF	TGTGCCAGCAGTTTTTCAGTCTCCTACGAGCAGTACTTC
few	-	TRBV7-2	TRBJ1-2	CASSRTDEGGYTF	TGTGCCAGCAGCCGTACAGATGAGGGCGGCTACACCTTC
many	TRBD2	TRBV20-1	TRBJ2-3	CSASSERTSGTTDTQYF	TGCAGTGCTAGCAGTGAGAGGACTAGCGGGACAACAGATACGCAGTATTTT
-	-	TRBV19	TRBJ2-1	CASSITPVRASYNEQFF	TGTGCCAGTAGCATAACCCCTGTGCGGGCCAGCTACAATGAGCAGTTCTTC
many	-	TRBV5-1	TRBJ2-5	CASSLFLSTEETQYF	TGCGCCAGCAGCTTGTTTCTTAGCACAGAAGAGACCCAGTACTTC
few	-	TRBV6-5	TRBJ2-7	CASSHLKDSYEQYF	TGTGCCAGCAGTCACCTAAAGGACAGTTACGAGCAGTACTTC
few	TRBD1	TRBV3-1	TRBJ1-1	CASSQELSGQGLNTEAFF	TGTGCCAGCAGCCAAGAACTTAGTGGACAGGGATTGAACACTGAAGCTTTCTTT
few	-	TRBV27	TRBJ2-1	CASSLFPGFNEQFF	TGTGCCAGCAGTTTATTCCCCGGCTTCAATGAGCAGTTCTTC
-	-	TRBV7-9	TRBJ2-1	CALNASGSSYNEQFF	TGTGCCCTAAATGCGTCGGGGAGCTCCTACAATGAGCAGTTCTTC
many	-	TRBV24-1	TRBJ2-5	CATSDSDGTQETQYF	TGTGCCACCAGTGATTCGGACGGGACCCAAGAGACCCAGTACTTC
many	TRBD1	TRBV29-1	TRBJ2-2	CSVRTGVNTGELFF	TGCAGCGTAAGGACAGGAGTGAACACCGGGGAGCTGTTTTTT
many	TRBD1	TRBV12-3/TRBV12-4	TRBJ1-1	CASSLGDRANTEAFF	TGTGCCAGCAGTTTAGGGGACAGAGCGAACACTGAAGCTTTCTTT
-	-	TRBV2	TRBJ2-1	CASARDSPYNEQFF	TGTGCCAGCGCCCGGGACTCCCCCTACAATGAGCAGTTCTTC
-	TRBD2	TRBV7-8	TRBJ2-3	CASSPPFASGRTDTQYF	TGTGCCAGCAGCCCCCCCTTTGCTAGCGGGAGAACAGATACGCAGTATTTT
-	-	TRBV6-2/TRBV6-3	TRBJ2-7	CASTDNYEQYF	TGTGCCAGCACTGACAACTACGAGCAGTACTTC
-	TRBD2	TRBV18	TRBJ2-3	CASSPGLAGEDTQYF	TGTGCCAGCTCACCGGGATTAGCGGGCGAAGATACGCAGTATTTT
few	TRBD2	TRBV12-3/TRBV12-4	TRBJ2-3	CASSKAGPSTDTQYF	TGTGCCAGCAGCAAAGCGGGGCCTAGCACAGATACGCAGTATTTT
few	TRBD2	TRBV7-7	TRBJ2-2	CAIQREVWNGELFF	TGTGCCATCCAGCGGGAGGTCTGGAACGGGGAGCTGTTTTTT
few	TRBD2	TRBV20-1	TRBJ2-3	CSARDSGRALMNTDTQYF	TGCAGTGCTAGAGATAGCGGGAGGGCCCTCATGAATACAGATACGCAGTATTTT
many	TRBD2	TRBV6-2/TRBV6-3	TRBJ2-1	CASTGTSEAPLVYSSYNEQFF	TGTGCCAGCACCGGGACTAGCGAAGCGCCCCTCGTCTACAGCTCCTACAATGAGCAGTTCTTC